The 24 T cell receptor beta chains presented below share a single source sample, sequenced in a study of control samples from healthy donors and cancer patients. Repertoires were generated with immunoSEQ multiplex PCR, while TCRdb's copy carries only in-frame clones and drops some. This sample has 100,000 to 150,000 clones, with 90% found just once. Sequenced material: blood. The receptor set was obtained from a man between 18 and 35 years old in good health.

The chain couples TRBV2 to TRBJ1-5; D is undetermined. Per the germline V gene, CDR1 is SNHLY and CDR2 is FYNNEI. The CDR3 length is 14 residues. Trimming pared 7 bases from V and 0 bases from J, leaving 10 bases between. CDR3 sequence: CASTRRYSNQPQHF. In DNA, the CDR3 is TGTGCCAGCACCCGACGGTATAGCAATCAGCCCCAGCATTTT.

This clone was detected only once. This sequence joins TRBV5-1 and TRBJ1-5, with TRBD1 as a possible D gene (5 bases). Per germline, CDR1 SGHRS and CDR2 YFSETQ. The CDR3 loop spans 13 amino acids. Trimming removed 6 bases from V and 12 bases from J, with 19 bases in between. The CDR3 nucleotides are TGCGCCAGCAAACTCCAAGCGTGGGGGGTCCAGCATTTT. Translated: CASKLQAWGVQHF. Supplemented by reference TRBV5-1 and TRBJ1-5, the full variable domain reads KAGVTQTPRYLIKTRGQQVTLSCSPISGHRSVSWYQQTPGQGLQFLFEYFSETQRNKGNFPGRFSGRQFSNSRSEMNVSTLELGDSALYLCASKLQAWGVQHFGDGTRLSIL.

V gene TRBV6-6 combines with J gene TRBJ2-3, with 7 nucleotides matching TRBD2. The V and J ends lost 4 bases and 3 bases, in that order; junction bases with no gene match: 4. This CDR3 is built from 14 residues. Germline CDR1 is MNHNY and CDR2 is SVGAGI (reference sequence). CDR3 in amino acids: CASSFAGETDTQYF. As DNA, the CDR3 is TGTGCCAGCAGTTTCGCGGGGGAAACAGATACGCAGTATTTT.

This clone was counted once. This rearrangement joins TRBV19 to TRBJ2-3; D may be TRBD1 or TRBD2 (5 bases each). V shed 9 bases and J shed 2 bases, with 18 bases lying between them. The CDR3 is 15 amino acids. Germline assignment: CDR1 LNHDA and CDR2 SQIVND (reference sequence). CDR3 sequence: CASRDGTLVTDTQYF. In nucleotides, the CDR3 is TGTGCCAGCCGAGACGGGACGTTGGTCACAGATACGCAGTATTTT.

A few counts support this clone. DNA of the CDR3: TGTGCCAGCAGCGTCGGACAGAACACTGAAGCTTTCTTT. Protein product: CASSVGQNTEAFF. The rearrangement links TRBV14 to TRBJ1-1, with D possibly matching TRBD1 (5 bases). Germline CDR1 SGHDN, CDR2 FVKESK. V dropped 5 bases and J dropped 1 base, with 8 bases sitting between them. The CDR3 runs 13 residues.

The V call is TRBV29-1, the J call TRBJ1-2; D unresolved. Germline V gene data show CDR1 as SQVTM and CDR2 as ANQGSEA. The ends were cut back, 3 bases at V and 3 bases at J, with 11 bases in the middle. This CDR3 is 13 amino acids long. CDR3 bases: TGCAGCGTTGAGCAGGAATCCCACTATGGCTACACCTTC. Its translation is CSVEQESHYGYTF.

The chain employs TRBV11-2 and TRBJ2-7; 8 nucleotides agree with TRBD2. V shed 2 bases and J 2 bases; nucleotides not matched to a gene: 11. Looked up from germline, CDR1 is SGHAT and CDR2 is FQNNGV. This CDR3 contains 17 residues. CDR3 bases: TGTGCCAGCAGCTTATTCGGACGGGACGGGAGGGCCTACGAGCAGTACGTC. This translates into CASSLFGRDGRAYEQYV.

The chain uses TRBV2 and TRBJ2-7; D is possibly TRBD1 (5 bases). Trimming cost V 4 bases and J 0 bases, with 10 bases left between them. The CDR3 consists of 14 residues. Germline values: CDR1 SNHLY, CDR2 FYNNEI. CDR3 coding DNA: TGTGCCAGCAGTGGAGACAGCAGCTCCTACGAGCAGTACTTC. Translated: CASSGDSSSYEQYF.

CDR3 in DNA: TGTGCCACCCAGCCGGAGGCAGCCTACGAGCAGTACGTC. It specifies CATQPEAAYEQYV. This chain uses TRBV6-5 with TRBJ2-7; the D gene is possibly TRBD2 (5 bases). The germline CDR1 and CDR2 sequences are MNHEY and SVGAGI. CDR3 length: 13 residues. Trimming shortened V by 10 bases and J by 2 bases, and 15 bases separated the two germline ends.

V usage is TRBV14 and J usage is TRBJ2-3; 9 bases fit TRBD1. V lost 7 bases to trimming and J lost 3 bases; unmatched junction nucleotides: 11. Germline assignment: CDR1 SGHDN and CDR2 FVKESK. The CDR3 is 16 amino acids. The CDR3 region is CASTPPGQGKTDTQYF. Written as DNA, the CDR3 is TGTGCCAGCACGCCACCGGGACAGGGTAAAACAGATACGCAGTATTTT.

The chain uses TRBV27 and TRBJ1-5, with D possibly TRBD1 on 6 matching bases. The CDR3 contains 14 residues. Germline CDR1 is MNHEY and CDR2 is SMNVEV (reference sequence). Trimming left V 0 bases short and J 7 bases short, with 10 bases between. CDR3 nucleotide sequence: TGTGCCAGCAGTTTATCCAGGGACATCCAGCCCCAGCATTTT. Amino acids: CASSLSRDIQPQHF.

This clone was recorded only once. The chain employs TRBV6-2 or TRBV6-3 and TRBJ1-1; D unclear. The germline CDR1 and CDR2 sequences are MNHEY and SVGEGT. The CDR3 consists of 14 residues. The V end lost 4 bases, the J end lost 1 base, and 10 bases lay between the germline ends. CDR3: CASSWTFPNTEAFF. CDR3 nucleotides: TGTGCCAGCAGTTGGACCTTTCCGAACACTGAAGCTTTCTTT.

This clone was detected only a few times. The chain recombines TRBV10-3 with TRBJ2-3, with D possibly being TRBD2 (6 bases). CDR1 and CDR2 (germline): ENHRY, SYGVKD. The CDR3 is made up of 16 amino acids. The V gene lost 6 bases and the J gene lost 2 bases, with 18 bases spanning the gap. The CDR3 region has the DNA TGTGCCATCAGCGATCCACGCGGAGGGCCCACAGATACGCAGTATTTT. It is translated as CAISDPRGGPTDTQYF.

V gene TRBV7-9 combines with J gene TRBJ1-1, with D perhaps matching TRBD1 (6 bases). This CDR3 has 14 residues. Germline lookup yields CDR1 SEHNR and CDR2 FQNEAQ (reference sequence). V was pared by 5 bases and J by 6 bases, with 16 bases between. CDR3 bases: TGTGCCAGCAGCGACCTAGGTGGGGGCCCTGAAGCTTTCTTT. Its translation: CASSDLGGGPEAFF. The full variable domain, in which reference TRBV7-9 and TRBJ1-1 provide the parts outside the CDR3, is DTGVSQNPRHKITKRGQNVTFRCDPISEHNRLYWYRQTLGQGPEFLTYFQNEAQLEKSRLLSDRFSAERPKGSFSTLEIQRTEQGDSAMYLCASSDLGGGPEAFFGQGTRLTVV.

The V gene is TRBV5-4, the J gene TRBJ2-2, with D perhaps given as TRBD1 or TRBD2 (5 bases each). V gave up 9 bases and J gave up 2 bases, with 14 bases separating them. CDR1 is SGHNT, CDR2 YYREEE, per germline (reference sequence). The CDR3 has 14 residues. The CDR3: CATGLGGNTGELFF. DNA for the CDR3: TGTGCCACCGGTCTTGGGGGAAACACCGGGGAGCTGTTTTTT. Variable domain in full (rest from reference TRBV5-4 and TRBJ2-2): ETGVTQSPTHLIKTRGQQVTLRCSSQSGHNTVSWYQQALGQGPQFIFQYYREEENGRGNFPPRFSGLQFPNYSSELNVNALELDDSALYLCATGLGGNTGELFFGEGSRLTVL.

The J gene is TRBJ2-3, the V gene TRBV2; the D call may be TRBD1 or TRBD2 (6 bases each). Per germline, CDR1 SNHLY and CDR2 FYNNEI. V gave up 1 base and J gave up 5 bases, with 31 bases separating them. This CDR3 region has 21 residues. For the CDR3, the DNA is TGTGCCAGCAGTGAAGGGAGGGTCGGGTTTACGGGGGCGCGGGTTCAAGATACGCAGTATTTT. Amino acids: CASSEGRVGFTGARVQDTQYF.

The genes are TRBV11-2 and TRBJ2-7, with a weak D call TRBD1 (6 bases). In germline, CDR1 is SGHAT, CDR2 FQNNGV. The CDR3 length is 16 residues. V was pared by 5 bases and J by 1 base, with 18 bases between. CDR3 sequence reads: CASSPIRGARSYEQYV. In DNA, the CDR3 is TGTGCCAGCAGCCCCATCAGGGGAGCTCGGTCCTACGAGCAGTACGTC.

CDR3 region: CATSRVRGASYNEQFF. The CDR3 DNA reads TGTGCCACCAGCAGAGTGAGGGGGGCTTCCTACAATGAGCAGTTCTTC. The chain combines TRBV15 with TRBJ2-1; D is perhaps TRBD1 or TRBD2 (6 bases each). Germline lookup yields CDR1 LNHNV and CDR2 YYDKDF (reference sequence). This CDR3 is built from 16 residues. The V end lost 1 base, the J end lost 1 base, and 11 bases lay between the germline ends.

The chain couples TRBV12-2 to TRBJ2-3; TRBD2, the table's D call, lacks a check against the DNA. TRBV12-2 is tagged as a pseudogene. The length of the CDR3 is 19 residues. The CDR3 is CASRQPGLAGRGTTDTQYF. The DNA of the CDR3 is TGTGCAAGTCGCCAACCCGGACTAGCGGGACGAGGAACCACAGATACGCAGTATTTT.

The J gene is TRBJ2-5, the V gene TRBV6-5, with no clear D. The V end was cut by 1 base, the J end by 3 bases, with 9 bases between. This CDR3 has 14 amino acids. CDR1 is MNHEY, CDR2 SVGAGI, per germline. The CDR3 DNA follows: TGTGCCAGCAGTTACTGGTGGCAGAAAGAGACCCAGTACTTC. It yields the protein CASSYWWQKETQYF.

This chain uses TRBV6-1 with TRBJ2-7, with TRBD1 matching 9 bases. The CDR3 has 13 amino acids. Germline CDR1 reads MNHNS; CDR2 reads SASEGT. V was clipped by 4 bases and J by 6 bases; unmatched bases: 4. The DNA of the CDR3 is TGTGCCAGCAGTGGCCGACAGGGGGTCGAGCAGTACGTC. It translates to CASSGRQGVEQYV.

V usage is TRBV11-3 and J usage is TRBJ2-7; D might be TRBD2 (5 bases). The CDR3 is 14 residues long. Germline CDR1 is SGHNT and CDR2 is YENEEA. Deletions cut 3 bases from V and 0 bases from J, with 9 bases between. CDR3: CASSLSGHSYEQYV. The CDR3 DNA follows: TGTGCCAGCAGCTTGAGCGGCCACTCCTACGAGCAGTACGTC.

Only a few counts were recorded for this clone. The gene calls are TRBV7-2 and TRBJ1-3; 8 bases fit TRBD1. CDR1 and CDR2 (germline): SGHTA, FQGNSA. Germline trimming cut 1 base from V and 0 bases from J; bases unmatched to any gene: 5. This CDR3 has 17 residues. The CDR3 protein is CASSLGGQGISGNTIYF. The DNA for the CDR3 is TGTGCCAGCAGCTTAGGCGGACAGGGTATCTCTGGAAACACCATATATTTT.

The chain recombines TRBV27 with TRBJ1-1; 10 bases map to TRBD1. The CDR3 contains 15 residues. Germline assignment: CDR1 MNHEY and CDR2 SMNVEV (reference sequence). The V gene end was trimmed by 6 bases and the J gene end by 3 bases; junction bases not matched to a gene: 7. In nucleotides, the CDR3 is TGTGCCAGCAGGCGGGACAGGGGAAGCCACACTGAAGCTTTCTTT. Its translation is CASRRDRGSHTEAFF.